A selection of T cell receptor beta chains follows, all from one sample in a study of sequential checkpoint blockade in melanoma. Clones were sequenced by immunoSEQ multiplex PCR, and TCRdb holds only the in-frame ones, with some missing. The sample lists around 2,000 clones; 30% were seen once. The starting material was tumor tissue (inferred from file names), obtained from a patient given nivolumab and ipilimumab in sequence. These receptors all come from a human donor with melanoma. CDR3s include the opening cysteine and the closing phenylalanine or tryptophan. D genes are given only for firm matches. Not every row has a clone size; where given, it reads once, few, many or a size class.

TRBJ1-2 | . | . | TRBV10-3 | TGTGCCAGCGCCATGGACACCGCTCCTTATGGCTACACCTTC | CASAMDTAPYGYTF
TRBJ2-1 | TRBD2 | few | TRBV23-1 | TGCGCCAGCAGCCTTCTAGCGGGGGACAATGAGCAGTTCTTC | CASSLLAGDNEQFF
TRBJ1-2 | TRBD1 | . | TRBV18 | TGTGCCAGCTCACCGGGGACAGGGGTAGACTATGGCTACACCTTC | CASSPGTGVDYGYTF
TRBJ2-3 | TRBD2 | . | TRBV6-8 | TGTGCCAGCAGTCATGATGTAGCGGGTGGCCTCACAGATACGCAGTATTTT | CASSHDVAGGLTDTQYF
TRBJ2-4 | TRBD1 | few | TRBV7-7 | TGTGCCAGCAGCTTGGCTCTCGGGCAGGGGGCATACATTCAGTACTTC | CASSLALGQGAYIQYF
TRBJ2-6 | . | once | TRBV18 | TGTGCCAGCTCACCGAGGCTACAGTCTGGGGCCAACGTCCTGACTTTC | CASSPRLQSGANVLTF
TRBJ2-1 | TRBD1 | . | TRBV9 | TGTGCCAGCAGTGCAGGGACAGCCTACAATGAGCAGTTCTTC | CASSAGTAYNEQFF
TRBJ2-1 | . | few | TRBV7-6 | TGTGCCAGCAGCTTGGGAGGGGGCGGCAATGAGCAGTTCTTC | CASSLGGGGNEQFF
TRBJ2-7 | . | . | TRBV6-8 | TGTGCCAGCGGGGACGGGTTTGCCTACGAGCAGTACTTC | CASGDGFAYEQYF
TRBJ2-1 | . | few | TRBV5-1 | TGCGCCAGCAGCTTGGGTCAGGGGAGCTACAATGAGCAGTTCTTC | CASSLGQGSYNEQFF
TRBJ1-1 | . | . | TRBV18 | TGTGCCAGCTCACCACTTACTGGGGACGCTCGAGCTTTCTTT | CASSPLTGDARAFF